This TCR beta chain was sequenced during a study of cytomegalovirus exposure and HLA in healthy donors. As regards this clone: Its antigen is undetermined.

Germline values: CDR1 SGHAT, CDR2 FQNNGV. The V and J ends lost 6 bases and 2 bases respectively, with 20 bases between them. This CDR3 has 16 amino acids. Vbeta (60) and Jbeta (13) primers were used in the PCR. TCRdb's table, derived via immunoSEQ multiplex PCR, lists solely in-frame clones and lacks some. The sample comprises some 120,000 clones, about four fifths of which are singletons, and about 11% rests with the top ten. Overall study results and limits: Sequencing depth roughly uniform across donors was assumed in presence/absence analyses. Researchers reported in a later analysis that common viral pathogens appeared linked to several top clusters. Specificity for CMV antigens was confirmed in vitro for a few of the CMV-associated chains.

This chain links TRBV11-2 with TRBJ2-7; no firm D call. The specimen was PBMCs. The clonotype originates from a male donor in good health and CMV-seropositive. CDR3 loop: CASSNSLRGFTYEQYF. In DNA, the CDR3 is TGTGCCAGCAGTAACTCCCTTCGCGGTTTTACCTACGAGCAGTACTTC.